The rows below give T cell receptor beta chains drawn from one sample of a study of T cells of healthy individuals. TCRdb recomputed calls from the 5' RACE reads with MiXCR, one row per CDR3 protein. The table records some 41,000 distinct CDR3 sequences, approximately 4.9% of them present only once. The receptors come from a human donor in good health. CDR3s include the opening cysteine and the closing phenylalanine or tryptophan. A D gene is named only where the DNA matches it firmly. Size is stated as once, few, many, or a class for an expanded clone.

TRBJ1-1 many NA TRBV12-3/TRBV12-4 CASSFRQDWGTEAFF TGTGCCAGCAGTTTCAGGCAGGATTGGGGCACTGAAGCTTTCTTT
TRBJ1-4 many NA TRBV6-6 CASSYSDANEKLFF TGTGCCAGCAGTTACTCTGACGCTAATGAAAAACTGTTTTTT
TRBJ2-5 many NA TRBV11-3 CASSLGLAEQETQYF TGTGCCAGCAGCTTAGGCTTAGCGGAGCAAGAGACCCAGTACTTC
TRBJ1-5 many NA TRBV2 CASSEARGRNQPQHF TGTGCCAGCAGTGAAGCGCGGGGTCGCAATCAGCCCCAGCATTTT
TRBJ1-4 few NA TRBV14 CASSQDSGPSGEKLFF TGTGCCAGCAGCCAAGATTCCGGTCCCTCGGGTGAAAAACTGTTTTTT
TRBJ2-7 many NA TRBV27 CANPNRDMNYEQYF TGTGCCAACCCCAACCGGGACATGAACTACGAGCAGTACTTC
TRBJ1-2 many NA TRBV25-1 CASSESWVTGLGYTF TGTGCCAGCAGTGAATCTTGGGTAACAGGGCTTGGCTACACCTTC
TRBJ2-3 few NA TRBV6-5 CASSYTLSYSSTDTQYF TGTGCCAGCAGTTACACGTTGTCGTACTCTAGCACAGATACGCAGTATTTT
TRBJ2-6 few NA TRBV6-1 CASSEGSGANVLTF TGTGCCAGCAGTGAAGGCTCTGGGGCCAACGTCCTGACTTTC
TRBJ2-5 few NA TRBV5-1 CASSLSEWFGETQYF TGCGCCAGCAGCTTGTCAGAGTGGTTTGGAGAGACCCAGTACTTC
TRBJ2-3 many NA TRBV29-1 CSVVGGGFGTDTQYF TGCAGCGTTGTGGGGGGCGGGTTTGGCACAGATACGCAGTATTTT
TRBJ1-2 few TRBD1 TRBV7-8 CASSLSRGTAANYGYTF TGTGCCAGCAGCCTCTCCAGGGGGACAGCAGCTAACTATGGCTACACCTTC
TRBJ2-1 few NA TRBV29-1 CSVAGLDGAYNEQFF TGCAGCGTCGCTGGACTCGACGGCGCCTACAATGAGCAGTTCTTC
TRBJ2-1 many TRBD2 TRBV14 CASSVLAGGAYNEQFF TGTGCCAGCAGCGTCCTAGCGGGAGGTGCCTACAATGAGCAGTTCTTC
TRBJ2-7 many TRBD2 TRBV11-2 CASSLVRAGLDEQYF TGTGCCAGCAGCTTAGTTCGAGCGGGATTGGACGAGCAGTACTTC
TRBJ2-7 few TRBD2 TRBV6-4 CASSETPGLQVSSYEQYF TGTGCCAGCAGTGAGACACCGGGACTACAGGTTTCCTCCTACGAGCAGTACTTC
TRBJ2-3 many TRBD2 TRBV11-2 CASSSIAGRIQYTDTQYF TGTGCCAGCAGCTCAATAGCGGGCCGGATTCAATACACAGATACGCAGTATTTT
TRBJ2-3 many NA TRBV30 CAWSVGLGTDTQYF TGTGCCTGGAGTGTAGGGCTCGGAACAGATACGCAGTATTTT